These T cell receptor beta chains were read from a single sample in a study of early T cells in non-severe SARS-CoV-2 infection. Each CDR3 protein is one row after TCRdb ran MiXCR on the 5' RACE reads. The sample records tens of thousands of distinct CDR3 sequences, about an eighth being singletons. Source material: whole blood. These receptors originate from an adult who was a healthcare worker with PCR-confirmed SARS-CoV-2 infection or an uninfected control (not recorded which). Both conserved end residues are part of each CDR3. D genes are given only for firm matches. Only some rows state a clone size, as once, few, many or a class for expanded clones.

V gene,D gene,J gene,clone size,CDR3 protein,CDR3 DNA
TRBV3-1,-,TRBJ2-5,-,CASSRFQETQYF,TGTGCCAGCAGCCGTTTCCAAGAGACCCAGTACTTC
TRBV9,TRBD2,TRBJ2-5,few,CASSAGLAGERETQYF,TGTGCCAGCAGCGCGGGACTAGCGGGAGAAAGAGAGACCCAGTACTTC
TRBV7-8,TRBD2,TRBJ2-5,many,CASSSVAGTSPVTQYF,TGTGCCAGCAGCTCCGTCGCCGGGACTAGCCCTGTGACCCAGTACTTC
TRBV3-1,-,TRBJ1-2,many,CASSQERANYGYTF,TGTGCCAGCAGCCAAGAACGGGCGAACTATGGCTACACCTTC
TRBV27,TRBD2,TRBJ2-1,once,CASSSRLAGETYNEQFF,TGTGCCAGCAGTTCAAGACTAGCGGGAGAAACCTACAATGAGCAGTTCTTC
TRBV7-9,-,TRBJ1-6,many,CASSPTGAFDSPLHF,TGTGCCAGCAGCCCAACGGGGGCCTTTGATTCACCCCTCCACTTT
TRBV20-1,-,TRBJ1-5,many,CSARDGAGSEPQHF,TGCAGTGCTAGAGATGGAGCCGGGAGCGAGCCCCAGCATTTT
TRBV18,TRBD1,TRBJ1-2,-,CASSPDGQGGYGYTF,TGTGCCAGCTCACCCGACGGACAGGGGGGCTATGGCTACACCTTC
TRBV29-1,TRBD1,TRBJ1-1,many,CSVEAVLGYRGTEAFF,TGCAGCGTTGAAGCAGTCTTAGGGTACAGGGGCACTGAAGCTTTCTTT
TRBV3-1,-,TRBJ1-6,many,CASSPNDNSPLHF,TGTGCCAGCAGCCCGAATGATAATTCACCCCTCCACTTT
TRBV11-2,TRBD1,TRBJ1-2,-,CASSLEDRGYGYTF,TGTGCCAGCAGCTTAGAAGACAGGGGATATGGCTACACCTTC
TRBV20-1,-,TRBJ1-4,few,CSATPPLTVTPEKLFF,TGCAGTGCCACCCCCCCTCTCACAGTCACCCCTGAAAAACTGTTTTTT
TRBV7-9,-,TRBJ2-3,-,CASSLTGPDTQYF,TGTGCCAGCAGCTTAACAGGGCCAGATACGCAGTATTTT
TRBV29-1,TRBD1,TRBJ2-5,-,CSAEVWDSKETQYF,TGCAGCGCTGAGGTTTGGGACAGTAAAGAGACCCAGTACTTC
TRBV7-8,TRBD2,TRBJ2-3,many,CASSPGTSKKDTQYF,TGTGCCAGCAGCCCCGGGACTAGCAAGAAAGATACGCAGTATTTT
TRBV30,-,TRBJ1-5,-,CAWSVRDQPQHF,TGTGCCTGGAGTGTACGAGATCAGCCCCAGCATTTT
TRBV12-5,-,TRBJ2-1,-,CASGLVLVSSYNEQFF,TGTGCTAGTGGTTTGGTCCTAGTGAGCTCCTACAATGAGCAGTTCTTC
TRBV11-2,TRBD2,TRBJ2-7,-,CASSSPGLAHEQYF,TGTGCCAGCAGCTCCCCGGGACTAGCCCACGAGCAGTACTTC
TRBV9,-,TRBJ2-1,-,CASREGTYNEQFF,TGTGCCAGCCGCGAGGGGACGTACAATGAGCAGTTCTTC
TRBV29-1,-,TRBJ2-6,few,CSALQGPPSGANVLIF,TGCAGCGCCCTCCAGGGTCCCCCCTCTGGGGCCAACGTCCTGATTTTC
TRBV5-1,-,TRBJ2-7,many,CASSRGGMGDYEQYF,TGCGCCAGCAGCCGCGGCGGGATGGGGGACTACGAGCAGTACTTC
TRBV20-1,-,TRBJ1-1,few,CSAHQGYTEAFF,TGCAGTGCTCATCAGGGCTACACTGAAGCTTTCTTT
TRBV27,TRBD2,TRBJ2-5,few,CASSFVASGHRETQYF,TGTGCCAGCAGTTTTGTGGCTAGCGGGCATCGGGAGACCCAGTACTTC
TRBV20-1,-,TRBJ2-1,-,CSARVALSYNEQFF,TGCAGTGCTAGAGTGGCGTTAAGCTACAATGAGCAGTTCTTC
TRBV24-1,TRBD2,TRBJ2-3,-,CATSDFMGGGPTDTQYF,TGTGCCACCAGTGATTTCATGGGGGGAGGGCCAACAGATACGCAGTATTTT
TRBV29-1,-,TRBJ1-1,-,CSVDGGQAFF,TGCAGCGTTGATGGGGGGCAGGCTTTCTTT
TRBV7-9,TRBD1,TRBJ2-2,few,CASSPGNRGLFF,TGTGCCAGCAGCCCCGGTAACAGGGGGCTGTTTTTT
TRBV20-1,TRBD1,TRBJ1-1,few,CSAGGQPGTEAFF,TGCAGTGCTGGGGGACAGCCGGGGACTGAAGCTTTCTTT
TRBV29-1,-,TRBJ2-5,-,CSVEPDSQETQYF,TGCAGCGTTGAACCGGACAGTCAAGAGACCCAGTACTTC
TRBV7-9,-,TRBJ2-7,-,CASSLDAGYEQYF,TGTGCCAGCAGCTTAGATGCCGGGTACGAGCAGTACTTC
TRBV7-9,-,TRBJ2-3,-,CASSLASTGRDTQYF,TGTGCCAGCAGCTTAGCCTCGACTGGGAGAGATACGCAGTATTTT
TRBV6-5,-,TRBJ2-1,-,CASSYTGLTEQFF,TGTGCCAGCAGTTACACCGGACTGACTGAGCAGTTCTTC
TRBV30,-,TRBJ1-1,-,CAWSVTGLNTEAFF,TGTGCCTGGAGTGTGACGGGCTTGAACACTGAAGCTTTCTTT
TRBV19,-,TRBJ2-3,-,CASSIGFRGTIGRDTQYF,TGTGCCAGTAGTATAGGGTTCCGAGGCACCATCGGGAGAGATACGCAGTATTTT
TRBV6-6,TRBD2,TRBJ2-7,many,CASREPGLAGHEQYF,TGTGCCAGCAGAGAACCGGGACTAGCGGGCCACGAGCAGTACTTC
TRBV7-9,-,TRBJ1-1,many,CATPGGPLEAFF,TGTGCCACCCCTGGGGGGCCCCTTGAAGCTTTCTTT
TRBV30,-,TRBJ1-2,many,CACLDRHNNYGYTF,TGTGCCTGCCTTGACAGGCATAATAACTATGGCTACACCTTC
TRBV5-1,TRBD1,TRBJ2-5,-,CASSLGGTGALPGETQYF,TGCGCCAGCAGCTTGGGCGGGACAGGGGCCCTGCCGGGAGAGACCCAGTACTTC
TRBV5-1,-,TRBJ1-3,many,CASRRDLSSGNTIYF,TGCGCCAGCAGAAGGGATCTATCCTCTGGAAACACCATATATTTT
TRBV7-2,-,TRBJ2-1,few,CASGRTGSSEQFF,TGTGCCAGCGGACGGACTGGATCAAGTGAGCAGTTCTTC
TRBV6-1,TRBD1,TRBJ2-2,few,CASNWDRDTGELFF,TGTGCCAGCAATTGGGACAGAGACACCGGGGAGCTGTTTTTT
TRBV11-2,TRBD2,TRBJ2-1,-,CASSTPTSGRADHNEQFF,TGTGCCAGCAGCACTCCGACTAGCGGGAGGGCCGACCACAATGAGCAGTTCTTC
TRBV11-1,TRBD2,TRBJ2-1,many,CASRKLAGGDVEQFF,TGTGCCAGCAGAAAACTAGCGGGAGGGGATGTTGAGCAGTTCTTC
TRBV19,-,TRBJ1-5,-,CASSRPLGGTSNQPQHF,TGTGCCAGTAGTAGGCCCCTAGGGGGGACTAGCAATCAGCCCCAGCATTTT
TRBV2,-,TRBJ2-5,-,CASSGDTQETQYF,TGTGCCAGCAGTGGGGACACTCAAGAGACCCAGTACTTC
TRBV12-3/TRBV12-4,-,TRBJ1-5,many,CASSLANWGRNQPQHF,TGTGCCAGCAGTTTAGCGAACTGGGGTCGCAATCAGCCCCAGCATTTT
TRBV24-1,-,TRBJ2-2,-,CATSDGGELFF,TGTGCCACCAGTGATGGCGGGGAGCTGTTTTTT
TRBV4-1,-,TRBJ2-7,few,CASSQEFWDIEQYF,TGCGCCAGCAGCCAAGAATTCTGGGATATTGAGCAGTACTTC
TRBV19,-,TRBJ2-2,-,CASSIDYRWSGELFF,TGTGCCAGTAGTATAGATTACCGGTGGAGCGGGGAGCTGTTTTTT
TRBV30,TRBD1,TRBJ1-6,few,CAWRGQGDSPLHF,TGTGCCTGGAGGGGACAGGGAGATTCACCCCTCCACTTT
TRBV6-6,TRBD2,TRBJ2-3,many,CASAHGGVSTDTQYF,TGTGCCAGCGCCCATGGGGGGGTTAGCACAGATACGCAGTATTTT
TRBV27,TRBD2,TRBJ2-5,many,CASSLTRGGRGTQYF,TGTGCCAGCAGCCTTACCCGCGGGGGTCGCGGGACCCAGTACTTC
TRBV20-1,-,TRBJ2-1,few,CSARSPSAGNYNEQFF,TGCAGTGCTAGGAGTCCCTCAGCGGGTAACTACAATGAGCAGTTCTTC
TRBV7-9,-,TRBJ1-1,-,CASSPQSGANTEAFF,TGTGCCAGCAGCCCCCAGTCGGGGGCGAACACTGAAGCTTTCTTT
TRBV2,-,TRBJ2-3,few,CASSGWGVTDTQYF,TGTGCCAGCAGTGGTTGGGGAGTCACAGATACGCAGTATTTT
TRBV4-2,-,TRBJ1-1,-,CASSQDFGGTTEAFF,TGTGCCAGCAGCCAAGATTTTGGGGGGACAACTGAAGCTTTCTTT
TRBV9,-,TRBJ1-4,-,CASSAGDRKQLFF,TGTGCCAGCAGCGCCGGGGATCGAAAGCAGCTGTTTTTT
TRBV6-4,-,TRBJ2-1,many,CATSFSGGQDEQFF,TGTGCCACCTCTTTCTCGGGGGGCCAGGATGAGCAGTTCTTC
TRBV6-1,-,TRBJ1-2,-,CASSEAGHPTLGYTF,TGTGCCAGCAGTGAAGCGGGACACCCAACCCTTGGCTACACCTTC